These T cell receptor beta chains were read from a single sample in a study of blood T cell repertoires in COVID-19. Here immunoSEQ multiplex PCR was the method, and the copy in TCRdb shows in-frame clones only, minus some. The sample lists 200,000 to 300,000 clones, around four fifths occurring once. Sequenced: peripheral blood. The receptors were gathered from a man over 45 with acute or convalescent COVID-19. Each CDR3 is given with its conserved first and last residue. D genes are given only for firm matches. The listing skips clone size in some rows; elsewhere it reads once, few, many or a size class.

TRBD2,.,TRBJ2-1,TRBV25-1,TGTGCCAGCAGTGCAGCCCCCCGACTAGCGGGAGCCTACAATGAGCAGTTCTTC,CASSAAPRLAGAYNEQFF
.,.,TRBJ2-7,TRBV11-3,TGTGCCAGCAGCCCCGGACTCCTATACGAGCAGTACTTC,CASSPGLLYEQYF
.,.,TRBJ2-5,TRBV5-1,TGCGCCAGCAGCCCGGGACTCGAAGAGACCCAGTACTTC,CASSPGLEETQYF
.,.,TRBJ2-3,TRBV15,TGTGCCACCTGCCAGGGTGAACTTCGCACAGATACGCAGTATTTT,CATCQGELRTDTQYF
.,few,TRBJ2-7,TRBV25-1,TGTGCCAGCAGCCTTTCAGGAAGCTCCTACGAGCAGTACTTC,CASSLSGSSYEQYF
.,.,TRBJ1-6,TRBV6-5,TGTGCCAGCATGGTCGGGAAATCACCCCTCCACTTT,CASMVGKSPLHF
.,once,TRBJ2-1,TRBV10-3,TGTGCCTCAGAGGGACATTACAATGAGCAGTTCTTC,CASEGHYNEQFF
.,.,TRBJ1-2,TRBV28,TGTGCCAGCGAGGCTAACTATGGCTACACCTTC,CASEANYGYTF
TRBD1,.,TRBJ1-6,TRBV27,TGTGCCAGCAGTTTAAAGGGGGCGAATTCACCCCTCCACTTT,CASSLKGANSPLHF
.,.,TRBJ2-2,TRBV14,TGTGCCAGCAGCCACCCCCAAGGGGCAGGGGCAAACACCGGGGAGCTGTTTTTT,CASSHPQGAGANTGELFF
.,.,TRBJ1-1,TRBV11-3,TGTGCCAGCAGCTTACGGAGCACTGAAGCTTTCTTT,CASSLRSTEAFF
.,few,TRBJ1-5,TRBV28,TGTGCCAGCAGTCCTCTGCAGGGCGAAAGTCAGCCCCAGCATTTT,CASSPLQGESQPQHF
.,.,TRBJ2-1,TRBV11-3,TGTGCCAGCAGCTTAGAGTCTCTATTCTTCAATGAGCAGTTCTTC,CASSLESLFFNEQFF
.,.,TRBJ1-4,TRBV5-6,TGTGCCAGCAGCGTGTCAGTTGCAACTAATGAAAAACTGTTTTTT,CASSVSVATNEKLFF
.,.,TRBJ2-7,TRBV5-1,TGCGCCAGCAGCTTGTCGGGAGTTTCATACTGGGAGCAGTACTTC,CASSLSGVSYWEQYF
TRBD2,.,TRBJ2-3,TRBV6-2/TRBV6-3,TGTGCCAGCAGTTACAGAGGACTAGCTGGAAATACGCAGTATTTT,CASSYRGLAGNTQYF
.,few,TRBJ2-7,TRBV18,TGTGCCAGCTCACCACCGGGTAGCGGATGGCAGTACTTC,CASSPPGSGWQYF
.,.,TRBJ2-7,TRBV28,TGTGCCAGCAGCCAAATGGAGGAGCAGTACTTC,CASSQMEEQYF
.,.,TRBJ2-3,TRBV7-3,TGTGCCAGCAGCACTCCCGCCGACAGTATCAGCACAGATACGCAGTATTTT,CASSTPADSISTDTQYF
.,.,TRBJ1-2,TRBV6-5,TGTGCCAGCAGTTACTCCGGCTATGGCTACACCTTC,CASSYSGYGYTF
TRBD2,.,TRBJ2-2,TRBV9,TGTGCCAGCAGCCCAGAGAGGGAGCTAGCGGGAGGGCCTGGGGTCGGGGAGCTGTTTTTT,CASSPERELAGGPGVGELFF
.,few,TRBJ1-5,TRBV20-1,TGCAGTGCTAGTGGTCCCGTTAATCAGCCCCAGCATTTT,CSASGPVNQPQHF
.,.,TRBJ1-6,TRBV2,TGTGCCAGCAGTGACAGGGTGGCTATAAGCTCCTATAATTCACCCCTCCACTTT,CASSDRVAISSYNSPLHF
.,.,TRBJ2-2,TRBV24-1,TGTGCCACCAGTGACCCGGAGCGACGAGGGACCGGGGAGCTGTTTTTT,CATSDPERRGTGELFF
.,.,TRBJ2-7,TRBV11-2,TGTGCCAGCAGCTTAGACAGGTGGAGTAGCGGCTACGAGCAGTACTTC,CASSLDRWSSGYEQYF
TRBD1,.,TRBJ2-1,TRBV10-1,TGCGCCAGGTGGGGGACAGGACACAATGAGCAGTTCTTC,CARWGTGHNEQFF
.,.,TRBJ1-1,TRBV15,TGTGCCACCAGCAGAGCCCCAGGGTTATTGAACACTGAAGCTTTCTTT,CATSRAPGLLNTEAFF
TRBD2,.,TRBJ2-7,TRBV7-9,TGTGCCAGCAGCAACGCCGGGACTAGCGGGAGGGCCCTCTCCGAGCAGTACTTC,CASSNAGTSGRALSEQYF
.,.,TRBJ1-2,TRBV5-1,TGCGCCAGCAGCTTGGATCGGGGATCGAATGGCTACACCTTC,CASSLDRGSNGYTF
TRBD1,.,TRBJ2-5,TRBV9,TGTGCCAGCAGCGCCCGGGACAGGGCAACCTCGGTGGAGACCCAGTACTTC,CASSARDRATSVETQYF
.,.,TRBJ1-3,TRBV30,TGTGCCTGGAGTGGTGGAGTCTCTGGAAACACCATATATTTT,CAWSGGVSGNTIYF
TRBD1,few,TRBJ1-5,TRBV24-1,TGTGCCACCAGTGATGTGACCGGGACAGTCAATCAGCCCCAGCATTTT,CATSDVTGTVNQPQHF
.,.,TRBJ2-2,TRBV5-6,TGTGCCAGCAGTACTCGTCCAGGGATTTCCGGGGAGCTGTTTTTT,CASSTRPGISGELFF
.,.,TRBJ1-1,TRBV27,TGTGCCAGCAGTTACCCTGGCGGGGAGAACACTGAAGCTTTCTTT,CASSYPGGENTEAFF
.,.,TRBJ1-6,TRBV5-4,TGTGCCAGCAGCTCGCAGGGGTTTAATTCACCCCTCCACTTT,CASSSQGFNSPLHF
.,.,TRBJ2-1,TRBV4-1,TGCGCCAGCAGCCAAGTCTCCGTAACAGCTGAGCAGTTCTTC,CASSQVSVTAEQFF
TRBD1,.,TRBJ1-4,TRBV27,TGTGCCAGCAGTTTACGGACAGGGGGCTCGAATGAAAAACTGTTTTTT,CASSLRTGGSNEKLFF
TRBD1,.,TRBJ2-5,TRBV18,TGTGCCAGCTCACCACCGGACGGGACAGGGAAGACCCAGTACTTC,CASSPPDGTGKTQYF
TRBD1,.,TRBJ1-3,TRBV12-3/TRBV12-4,TGTGCCAGCAGTTCGTACAGGGGCACCATATATTTT,CASSSYRGTIYF
.,.,TRBJ1-2,TRBV30,TGTGCCTGGTCGAGAGGGAGAGAACGGCCAGATTATGGCTACACCTTC,CAWSRGRERPDYGYTF
TRBD1,.,TRBJ2-1,TRBV24-1,TGTGCCACTGAGAGAGGGACAGGGGGCACCGATGAGCAGTTCTTC,CATERGTGGTDEQFF
.,.,TRBJ2-7,TRBV5-1,TGCGCCAGCAGCGGCAGGGGCGAGCAGTACTTC,CASSGRGEQYF
TRBD1,.,TRBJ2-3,TRBV6-5,TGTGCCAGCAGTCAGGGACAGCCCAGCACAGATACGCAGTATTTT,CASSQGQPSTDTQYF
TRBD2,few,TRBJ2-7,TRBV28,TGTGCCAGCAGTTTTCCTAGCGGGCCTAGCTCCTACGAGCAGTACTTC,CASSFPSGPSSYEQYF
.,once,TRBJ1-3,TRBV13,TGTGCCAGCAGCGCTAGAGAGGTCAGTGGAAACACCATATATTTT,CASSAREVSGNTIYF
.,.,TRBJ1-1,TRBV6-5,TGTGCCAGCAGTTACCCCCTGGGGGGGGGCACTGAAGCTTTCTTT,CASSYPLGGGTEAFF